This T cell receptor beta chain is from a study of OX40 agonist ivuxolimab in advanced cancers. Study-wide findings and caveats: There were, on average, more expanded clones in CD8+ T cells than in CD4+.

Using immunoSEQ multiplex PCR, the repertoire was profiled, and TCRdb retains in-frame clones only, with some absent. The sample carries about 110,000 clones, approximately 89% recorded once. Losses at the gene ends were 2 bases for V and 4 bases for J; bases not matched to a gene: 14. The CDR3 totals 18 residues. Germline-derived CDR1 and CDR2 are MRHNA and SNTAGT. Notes on this clone: Its antigen remains unidentified.

This specimen consisted of CD4+ or CD8+ T cells sorted from blood, obtained in a trial of the OX40 agonist ivuxolimab. This receptor was taken from an adult with an advanced solid tumor such as melanoma, head and neck, liver or kidney cancer. The V and J genes are TRBV6-4 and TRBJ1-2, with 9 nucleotides matching TRBD1. This chain's CDR3 is CASSDLGDRDYLSYGYTF. In nucleotides, the CDR3 is TGTGCCAGCAGTGACCTCGGGGACAGGGATTACCTAAGCTATGGCTACACCTTC.